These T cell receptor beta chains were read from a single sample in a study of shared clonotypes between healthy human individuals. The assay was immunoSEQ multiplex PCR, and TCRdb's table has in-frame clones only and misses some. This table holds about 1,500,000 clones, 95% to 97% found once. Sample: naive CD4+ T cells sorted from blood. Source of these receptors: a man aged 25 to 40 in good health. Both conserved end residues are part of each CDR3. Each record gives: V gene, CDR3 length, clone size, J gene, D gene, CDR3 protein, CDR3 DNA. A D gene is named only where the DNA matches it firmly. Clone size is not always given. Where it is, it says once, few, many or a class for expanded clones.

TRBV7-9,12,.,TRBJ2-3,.,CASSYNTDTQYF,TGTGCCAGCAGCTACAACACAGATACGCAGTATTTT
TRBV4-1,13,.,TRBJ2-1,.,CASSQAASGEQFF,TGCGCCAGCAGCCAAGCCGCGTCAGGTGAGCAGTTCTTC
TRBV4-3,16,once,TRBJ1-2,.,CASSQDGGGRIASYTF,TGCGCCAGCAGCCAAGATGGTGGGGGGCGCATCGCATCGTACACCTTC
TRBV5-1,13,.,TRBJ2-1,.,CASSTGGTPEQFF,TGCGCCAGCAGCACTGGTGGGACCCCCGAGCAGTTCTTC
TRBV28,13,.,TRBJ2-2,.,CASSPSNGGELFF,TGTGCCAGCAGTCCTTCCAATGGCGGGGAGCTGTTTTTT
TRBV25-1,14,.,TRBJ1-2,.,CASSEFHIGDGYTF,TGTGCCAGCAGTGAATTTCATATCGGGGATGGCTACACCTTC
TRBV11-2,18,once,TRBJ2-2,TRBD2,CASSSLLLAGGPNGELFF,TGTGCCAGCAGCTCCCTTCTACTAGCGGGAGGGCCGAACGGGGAGCTGTTTTTT
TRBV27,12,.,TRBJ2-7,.,CASSLFPHEQYF,TGTGCCAGCAGTTTATTTCCCCACGAGCAGTACTTC
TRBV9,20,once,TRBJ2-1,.,CASSGQGGDTPTRTYNEQFF,TGTGCCAGCAGCGGACAAGGCGGCGATACACCTACCAGAACCTACAATGAGCAGTTCTTC
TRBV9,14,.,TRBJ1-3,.,CASSLAGFRNTIYF,TGTGCCAGCAGCCTAGCGGGGTTTAGAAACACCATATATTTT
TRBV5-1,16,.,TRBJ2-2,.,CASSLDGASPTGELFF,TGCGCCAGCAGCTTGGACGGGGCGAGTCCCACCGGGGAGCTGTTTTTT
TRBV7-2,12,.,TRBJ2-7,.,CASSLRNYEQYF,TGTGCCAGCAGCTTACGGAATTACGAGCAGTACTTC
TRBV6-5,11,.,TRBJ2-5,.,CASSFLETQYF,TGTGCCAGCAGTTTCCTAGAGACCCAGTACTTC